This record covers a single T cell receptor (beta chain). The CDR3 has 16 amino acids. V lost 1 base, J lost 9 bases, and 19 bases lay in between. Germline CDR1 and CDR2: MGHRA and YSYEKL. This record comes from a study of shared clonotypes between healthy human individuals. TCRdb keeps only in-frame clones here, not all; method: immunoSEQ multiplex PCR. The data hold around 2.1 million clones, with 93% observed a single time. The naive CD8 population came from CD45RO-negative cells selected for CCR7, without terminally differentiated effector memory CD45RA+ cells. Sequences were obtained from naive CD8+ T cells from PBMCs. The chain has TRBV4-1 and TRBJ2-1, with D possibly matching TRBD1 (6 bases). This TCR derives from a man aged 18-30 years in good health. Some clones in this sample may be carry-over from other donors' samples. The CDR3 nucleotides are TGCGCCAGCAGCCAAGCGGGTAGGGGCAGGGGTGGTGAGCAGTTCTTC. Amino acid sequence: CASSQAGRGRGGEQFF.